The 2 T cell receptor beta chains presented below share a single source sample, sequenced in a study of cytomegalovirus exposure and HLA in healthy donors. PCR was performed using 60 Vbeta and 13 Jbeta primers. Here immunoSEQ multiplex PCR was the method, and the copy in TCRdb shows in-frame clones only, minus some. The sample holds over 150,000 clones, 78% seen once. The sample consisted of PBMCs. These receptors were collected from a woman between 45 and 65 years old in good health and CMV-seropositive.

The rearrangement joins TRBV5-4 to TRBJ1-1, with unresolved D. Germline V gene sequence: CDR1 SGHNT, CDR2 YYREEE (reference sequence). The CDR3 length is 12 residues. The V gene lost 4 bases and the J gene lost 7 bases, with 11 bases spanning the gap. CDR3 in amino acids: CASSGIYGEAFF. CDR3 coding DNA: TGTGCCAGCAGCGGTATCTACGGTGAAGCTTTCTTT.

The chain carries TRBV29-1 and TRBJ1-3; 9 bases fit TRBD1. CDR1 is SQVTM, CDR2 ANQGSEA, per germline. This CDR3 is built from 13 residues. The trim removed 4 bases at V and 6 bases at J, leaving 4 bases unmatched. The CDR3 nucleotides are TGCAGCGTTGGGGGACAGGGTGCAAACACCATATATTTT. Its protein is CSVGGQGANTIYF.